This T cell receptor (beta chain) was sequenced in a study of T cells expressing NK-cell markers. Study context: TCR beta repertoires came from sorted CD3+CD56+NKG2C+, CD3+CD56+NKG2C- and CD3+CD56-NKG2C+ T cells.

Template switching by 5'RACE with UMIs generated the TCR beta cDNA. TCRdb re-called the 5' RACE reads and gives one entry per CDR3 protein, without DNA. Recorded for this sample: about 2,200 distinct CDR3 sequences. CDR3 size: 16 residues. The germline CDR1 and CDR2 sequences are LGHNA and YSLEER. Sequenced: blood T cells: a sorted CD56 or NKG2C T cell subset, CD4+ or CD8+ T cells, or bulk PBMC T cells (not recorded which). The V and J genes are TRBV4-3 and TRBJ2-1; absent DNA, TCRdb's TRBD1 call cannot be checked. The clonotype originates from a woman aged 18-29 years in good health. CDR3 sequence: CASSQDGEGAYNEQFF.